This entry concerns a single T cell receptor beta chain. It lacks a known antigen. No quality values exist for individual bases; no much larger clone is one base distant. Each collaborating institution followed its own protocols to collect whole blood in K2EDTA tubes. For TCRbeta analysis, collaborators shipped samples as frozen whole blood, isolated PBMCs, or DNA extracted from either of those sample types. The data were obtained in a study of blood T cell repertoires in COVID-19 (dated by TCRdb to between 2020 and 2021). Turning to the overall study: The collaborator samples originated in the United States, Italy and Spain and spanned the acute and convalescent phases of COVID-19. The prospective study material was composed of cDNA or gDNA derived from T cells, B-cell-depleted T cells, or PBMCs. Subjects who had been exposed to COVID-19, were actively infected with it, or had recovered from it provided the deeply sampled blood TCRbeta repertoires that made up the dataset. A freely available public database, intended as a resource for researchers studying the immune response to SARS-CoV-2, is where the repertoires were released. Samples came from the ongoing ImmuneRACE study (first 160 participants) plus 1,254 subjects from 6 global collaborators. The sample metadata nearly always contained a de-identified subject ID, COVID-19 status, age in years and sex. Where available, HLA class I and class II types were taken from metadata supplied by the sample provider and were not determined by assay-based typing.

The paper as a whole reports these results and caveats: The quantity of clinical and demographic metadata differed by source and by participant and was supplied without curation.

Spanning cysteine to phenylalanine, the CDR3 consists of 14 amino acids. Only the CDR3 portion is preserved as DNA: 42 bases, with reading frame beginning at the first base. The germline V gene (reference sequence) provides CDR1 SGHKS and CDR2 YYEKEE. V and J lose 0 bases and 8 bases, and a span of 14 bases separates them. The immunoSEQ Assay, a bias-controlled multiplex PCR, was used to amplify TCRbeta CDR3 regions from genomic DNA. As for the authors' bioinformatics: Nucleated cell counts per sample were estimated from amplification of reference gene primers within the assay. To quantify the absolute abundance of each unique TCRbeta CDR3 rearrangement, sequence reads were collapsed and filtered. For each sample, productive Simpson clonality was calculated as the square root of Simpson's diversity index across productive rearrangements. TCRdb carries this immuneACCESS record with in-frame sequences only. Its versions omit some clonotypes, under half of them owing to an unresolved V gene in the studies checked, with the rest unexplained. For V, J and clone size, that table is used; D and trimming come from the DNA. The sample yields 200,000 to 250,000 clones; approximately 81% were counted once. Of the sample, 3.6% is held by the ten largest clones.

The specimen was peripheral blood. The chain uses TRBV5-5 and TRBJ1-1, with TRBD1 as a weak D call on 5 bases. The clonotype was recovered from a woman of 80 years or more with acute or convalescent COVID-19. Here the CDR3 is given as CASSLGTAGGEAFF. The DNA reads TGTGCCAGCAGCTTGGGCACAGCCGGGGGAGAAGCTTTCTTT.